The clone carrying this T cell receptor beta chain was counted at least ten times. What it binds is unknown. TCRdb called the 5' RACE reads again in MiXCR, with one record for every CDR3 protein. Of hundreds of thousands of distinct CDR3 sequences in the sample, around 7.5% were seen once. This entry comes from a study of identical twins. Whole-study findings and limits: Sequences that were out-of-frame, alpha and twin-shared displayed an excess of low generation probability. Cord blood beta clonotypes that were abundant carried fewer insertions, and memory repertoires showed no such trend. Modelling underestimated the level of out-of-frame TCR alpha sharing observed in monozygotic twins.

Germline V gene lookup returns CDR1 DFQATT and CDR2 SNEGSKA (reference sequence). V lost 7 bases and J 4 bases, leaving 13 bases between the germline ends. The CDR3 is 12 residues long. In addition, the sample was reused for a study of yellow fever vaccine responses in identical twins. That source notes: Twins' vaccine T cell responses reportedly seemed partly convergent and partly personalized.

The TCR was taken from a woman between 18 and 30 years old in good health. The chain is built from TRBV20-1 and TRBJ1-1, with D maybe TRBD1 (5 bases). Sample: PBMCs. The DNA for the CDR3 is TGCAGTGTCCAGGACGGGGGCACTGAAGCTTTCTTT. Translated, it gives CSVQDGGTEAFF.